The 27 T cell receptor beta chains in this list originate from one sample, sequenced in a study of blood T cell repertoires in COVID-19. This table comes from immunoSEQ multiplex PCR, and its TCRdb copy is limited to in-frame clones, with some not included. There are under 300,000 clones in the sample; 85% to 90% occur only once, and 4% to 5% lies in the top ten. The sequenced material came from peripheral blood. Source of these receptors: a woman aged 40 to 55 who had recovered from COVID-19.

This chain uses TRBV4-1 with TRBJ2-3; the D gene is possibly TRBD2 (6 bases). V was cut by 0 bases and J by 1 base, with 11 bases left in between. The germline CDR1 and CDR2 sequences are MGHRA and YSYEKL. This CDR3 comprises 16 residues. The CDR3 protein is CASSQERWEGTDTQYF. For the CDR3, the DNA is TGCGCCAGCAGCCAAGAAAGGTGGGAGGGCACAGATACGCAGTATTTT.

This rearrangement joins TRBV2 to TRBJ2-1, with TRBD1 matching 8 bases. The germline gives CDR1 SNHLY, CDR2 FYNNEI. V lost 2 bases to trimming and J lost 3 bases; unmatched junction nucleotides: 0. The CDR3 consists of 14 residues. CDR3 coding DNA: TGTGCCAGCAGTGAAACAGGGGGCTACAATGAGCAGTTCTTC. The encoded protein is CASSETGGYNEQFF.

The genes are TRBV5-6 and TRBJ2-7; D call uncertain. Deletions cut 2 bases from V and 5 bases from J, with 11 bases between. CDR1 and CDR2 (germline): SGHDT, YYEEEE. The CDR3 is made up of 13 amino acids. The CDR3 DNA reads TGTGCCAGCAGCTTTTGGCTAGTTAACGAGCAGTACGTC. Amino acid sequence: CASSFWLVNEQYV.

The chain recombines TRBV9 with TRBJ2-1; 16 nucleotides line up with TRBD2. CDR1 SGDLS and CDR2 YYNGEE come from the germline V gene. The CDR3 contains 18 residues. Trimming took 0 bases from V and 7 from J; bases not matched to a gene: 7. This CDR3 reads CASSVDGGGLAGGNEQFF. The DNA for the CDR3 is TGTGCCAGCAGCGTAGATGGTGGGGGACTAGCGGGAGGGAATGAGCAGTTCTTC.

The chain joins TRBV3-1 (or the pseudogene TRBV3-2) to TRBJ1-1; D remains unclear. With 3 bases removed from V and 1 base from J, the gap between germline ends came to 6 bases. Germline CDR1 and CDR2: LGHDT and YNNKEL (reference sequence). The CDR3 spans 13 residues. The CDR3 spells CASSQQENTEAFF. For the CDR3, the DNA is TGTGCCAGCAGCCAGCAGGAGAACACTGAAGCTTTCTTT.

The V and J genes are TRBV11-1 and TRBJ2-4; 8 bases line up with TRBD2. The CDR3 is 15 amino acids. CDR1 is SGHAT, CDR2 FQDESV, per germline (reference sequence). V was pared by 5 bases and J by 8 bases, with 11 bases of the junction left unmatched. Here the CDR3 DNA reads TGTGCCAGCAGCCCACGTCGGGGGGGTGTAGACATTCAGTACTTC. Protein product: CASSPRRGGVDIQYF. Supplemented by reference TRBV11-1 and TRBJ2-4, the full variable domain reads EAEVAQSPRYKITEKSQAVAFWCDPISGHATLYWYRQILGQGPELLVQFQDESVVDDSQLPKDRFSAERLKGVDSTLKIQPAELGDSAMYLCASSPRRGGVDIQYFGAGTRLSVL.

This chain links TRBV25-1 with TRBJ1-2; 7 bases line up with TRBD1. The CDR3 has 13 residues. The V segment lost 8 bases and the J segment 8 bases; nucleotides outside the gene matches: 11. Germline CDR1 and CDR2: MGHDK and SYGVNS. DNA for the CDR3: TGTGCCAGCGGCTACGGGACAGTGGGCGGCTACACCTTC. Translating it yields CASGYGTVGGYTF.

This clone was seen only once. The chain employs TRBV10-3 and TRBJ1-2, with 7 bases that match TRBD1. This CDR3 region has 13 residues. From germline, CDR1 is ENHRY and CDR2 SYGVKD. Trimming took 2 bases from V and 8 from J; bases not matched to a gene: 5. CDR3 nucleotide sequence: TGTGCCATCAGTGAGGACAGGGTGGTGGGCTACACCTTC. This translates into CAISEDRVVGYTF.

In DNA form, the CDR3 reads TGTGCCAGCAGCCTACCGGGACAAAGCTCTGGGGCCAACGTCCTGACTTTC. This sequence encodes CASSLPGQSSGANVLTF. This sequence joins TRBV21-1 and TRBJ2-6; the D segment call TRBD1 is taken from the table without a DNA check. TRBV21-1 is a recognized pseudogene. There are 17 residues in the CDR3.

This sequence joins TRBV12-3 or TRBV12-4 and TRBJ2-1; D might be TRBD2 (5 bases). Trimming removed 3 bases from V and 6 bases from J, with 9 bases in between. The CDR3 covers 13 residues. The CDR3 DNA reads TGTGCCAGCAGTTTCGGCGGGTTCAATGAGCAGTTCTTC. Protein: CASSFGGFNEQFF.

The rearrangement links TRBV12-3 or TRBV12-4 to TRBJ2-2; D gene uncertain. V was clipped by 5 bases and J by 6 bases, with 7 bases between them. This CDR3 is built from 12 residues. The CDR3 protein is CASSPSPGELFF. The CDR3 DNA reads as TGTGCCAGCAGTCCTAGTCCCGGGGAGCTGTTTTTT.

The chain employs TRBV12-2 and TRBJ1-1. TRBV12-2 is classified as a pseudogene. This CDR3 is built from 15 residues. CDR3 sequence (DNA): TGTGCAAGTCGCTTAGTTTCCGTCCTGAACACTGAAGCTTTCTTT. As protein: CASRLVSVLNTEAFF.

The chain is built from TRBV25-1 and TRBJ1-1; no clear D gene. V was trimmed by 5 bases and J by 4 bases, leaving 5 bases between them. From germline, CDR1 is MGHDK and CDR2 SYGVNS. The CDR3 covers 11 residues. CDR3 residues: CASSTVTEAFF. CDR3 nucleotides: TGTGCCAGCAGTACGGTCACTGAAGCTTTCTTT. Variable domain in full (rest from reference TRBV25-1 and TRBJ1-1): EADIYQTPRYLVIGTGKKITLECSQTMGHDKMYWYQQDPGMELHLIHYSYGVNSTEKGDLSSESTVSRIRTEHFPLTLESARPSHTSQYLCASSTVTEAFFGQGTRLTVV.

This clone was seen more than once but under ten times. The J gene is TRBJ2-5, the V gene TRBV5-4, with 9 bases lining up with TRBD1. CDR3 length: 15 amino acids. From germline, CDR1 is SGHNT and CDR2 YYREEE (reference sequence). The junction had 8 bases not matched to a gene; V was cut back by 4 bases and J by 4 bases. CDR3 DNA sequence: TGTGCCAGCAGCAAGGGGACAGGGCCGGGAGAGACCCAGTACTTC. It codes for CASSKGTGPGETQYF.

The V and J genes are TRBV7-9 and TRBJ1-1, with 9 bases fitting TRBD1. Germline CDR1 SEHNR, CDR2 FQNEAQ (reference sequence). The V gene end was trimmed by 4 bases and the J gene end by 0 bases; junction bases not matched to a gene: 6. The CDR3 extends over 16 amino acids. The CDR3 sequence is CASSSHGTGLNTEAFF. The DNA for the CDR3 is TGTGCCAGCAGCTCCCATGGGACAGGGTTGAACACTGAAGCTTTCTTT.

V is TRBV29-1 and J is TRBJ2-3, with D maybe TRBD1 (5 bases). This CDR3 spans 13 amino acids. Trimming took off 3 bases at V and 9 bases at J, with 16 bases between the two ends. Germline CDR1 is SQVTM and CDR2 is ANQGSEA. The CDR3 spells CSVERQYIITQYF. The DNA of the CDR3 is TGCAGCGTTGAGAGACAGTATATTATCACGCAGTATTTT.

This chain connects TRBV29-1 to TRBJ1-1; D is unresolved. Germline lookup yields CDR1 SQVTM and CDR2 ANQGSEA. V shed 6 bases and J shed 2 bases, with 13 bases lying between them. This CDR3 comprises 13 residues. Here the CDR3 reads CSVVQSINTEAFF. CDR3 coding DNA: TGCAGCGTAGTACAGAGTATAAACACTGAAGCTTTCTTT. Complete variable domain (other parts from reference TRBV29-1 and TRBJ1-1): SAVISQKPSRDICQRGTSLTIQCQVDSQVTMMFWYRQQPGQSLTLIATANQGSEATYESGFVIDKFPISRPNLTFSTLTVSNMSPEDSSIYLCSVVQSINTEAFFGQGTRLTVV.

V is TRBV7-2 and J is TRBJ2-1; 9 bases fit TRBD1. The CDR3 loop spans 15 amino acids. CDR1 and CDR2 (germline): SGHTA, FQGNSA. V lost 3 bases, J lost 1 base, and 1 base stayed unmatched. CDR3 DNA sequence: TGTGCCAGCAGCTTCGGACAGGGGTCCTACAATGAGCAGTTCTTC. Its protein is CASSFGQGSYNEQFF. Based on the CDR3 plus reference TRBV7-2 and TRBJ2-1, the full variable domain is GAGVSQSPSNKVTEKGKDVELRCDPISGHTALYWYRQSLGQGLEFLIYFQGNSAPDKSGLPSDRFSAERTGGSVSTLTIQRTQQEDSAVYLCASSFGQGSYNEQFFGPGTRLTVL.

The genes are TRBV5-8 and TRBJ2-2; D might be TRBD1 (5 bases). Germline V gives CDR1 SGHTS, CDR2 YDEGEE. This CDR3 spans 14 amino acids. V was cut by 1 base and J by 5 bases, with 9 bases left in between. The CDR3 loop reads CASSLLQATGELFF. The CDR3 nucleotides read TGTGCCAGCAGCTTGCTACAGGCGACCGGGGAGCTGTTTTTT. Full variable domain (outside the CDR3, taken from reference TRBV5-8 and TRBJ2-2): EAGVTQSPTHLIKTRGQQATLRCSPISGHTSVYWYQQALGLGLQFLLWYDEGEERNRGNFPPRFSGRQFPNYSSELNVNALELEDSALYLCASSLLQATGELFFGEGSRLTVL.

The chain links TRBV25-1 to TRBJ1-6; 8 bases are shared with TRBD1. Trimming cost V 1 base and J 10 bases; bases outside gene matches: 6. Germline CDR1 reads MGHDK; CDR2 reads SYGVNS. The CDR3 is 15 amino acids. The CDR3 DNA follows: TGTGCCAGCAGTGAATTTTTAGGACAGGGATCACCCCTCCACTTT. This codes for CASSEFLGQGSPLHF.

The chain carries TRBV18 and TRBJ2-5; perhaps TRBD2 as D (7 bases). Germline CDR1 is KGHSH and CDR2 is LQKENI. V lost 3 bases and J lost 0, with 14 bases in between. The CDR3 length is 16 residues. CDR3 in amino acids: CASSPIRGAHQETQYF. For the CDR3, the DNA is TGTGCCAGCTCACCCATCCGGGGGGCCCACCAAGAGACCCAGTACTTC.

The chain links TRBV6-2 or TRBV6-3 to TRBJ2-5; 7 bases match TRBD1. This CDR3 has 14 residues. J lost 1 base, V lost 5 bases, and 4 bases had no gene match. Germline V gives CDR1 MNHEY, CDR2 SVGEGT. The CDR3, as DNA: TGTGCCAGCAGTCGACAGGGCCTCCAAGAGACCCAGTACTTC. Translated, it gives CASSRQGLQETQYF.

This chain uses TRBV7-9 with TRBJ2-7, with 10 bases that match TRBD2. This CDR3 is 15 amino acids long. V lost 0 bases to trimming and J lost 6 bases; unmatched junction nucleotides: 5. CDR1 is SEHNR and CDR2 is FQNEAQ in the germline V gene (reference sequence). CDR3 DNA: TGTGCCAGCAGCTTAGCTACCCCTAGCGGGAGCGAGCAGTACTTC. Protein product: CASSLATPSGSEQYF.

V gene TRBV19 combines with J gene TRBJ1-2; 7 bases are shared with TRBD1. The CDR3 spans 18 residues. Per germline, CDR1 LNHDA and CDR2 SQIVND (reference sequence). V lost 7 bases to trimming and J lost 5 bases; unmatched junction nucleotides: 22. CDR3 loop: CASTRGQVGNLGSYGYTF. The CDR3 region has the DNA TGTGCCAGTACCCGAGGACAGGTCGGGAATCTTGGCTCTTATGGCTACACCTTC.

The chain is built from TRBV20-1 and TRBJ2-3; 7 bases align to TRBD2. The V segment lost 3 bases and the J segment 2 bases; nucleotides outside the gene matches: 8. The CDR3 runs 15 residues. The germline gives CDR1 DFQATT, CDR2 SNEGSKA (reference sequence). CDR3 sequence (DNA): TGCAGTGCTAGTTTGCCTAGCGGAAACACAGATACGCAGTATTTT. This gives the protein CSASLPSGNTDTQYF.

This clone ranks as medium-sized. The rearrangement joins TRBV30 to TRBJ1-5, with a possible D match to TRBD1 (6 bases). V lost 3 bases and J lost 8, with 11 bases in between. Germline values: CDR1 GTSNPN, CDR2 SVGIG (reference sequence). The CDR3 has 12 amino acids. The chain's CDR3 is CAWSAGEEPQHF. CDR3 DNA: TGTGCCTGGAGCGCAGGGGAAGAGCCCCAGCATTTT.

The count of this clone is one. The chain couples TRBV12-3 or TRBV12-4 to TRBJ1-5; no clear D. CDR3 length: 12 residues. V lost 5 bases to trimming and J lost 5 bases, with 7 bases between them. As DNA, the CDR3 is TGTGCCAGCAGTCAAATTTATCAGCCCCAGCATTTT. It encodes CASSQIYQPQHF.